This TCR beta chain is drawn from a study of cytomegalovirus exposure and HLA in healthy donors. Study-level findings and limits: The study listed approximately 160 cytomegalovirus-associated TCR beta chains. For most subjects, TCR beta sequences were reported to predict HLA-A and HLA-B alleles with accuracy.

The CDR3 runs to 13 residues. V gave up 10 bases and J gave up 7 bases, with 17 bases separating them. Per the germline V gene, CDR1 is SNHLY and CDR2 is FYNNEI. Note on this clone: No antigen is known for it.

PCR used 60 Vbeta primers and 13 Jbeta primers. Assay: immunoSEQ multiplex PCR; the TCRdb copy retains only in-frame clones and omits some. The sample shows 150,000 to 200,000 clones, roughly four fifths of them seen only once. Sequencing was done on a sample of PBMCs. This receptor was obtained from a woman in her 50s in good health and CMV-seropositive. V usage is TRBV2 and J usage is TRBJ2-1; no firm D call. The CDR3 is CATSPLPWNEQFF. CDR3 nucleotides: TGTGCCACGAGCCCCCTCCCTTGGAATGAGCAGTTCTTC.